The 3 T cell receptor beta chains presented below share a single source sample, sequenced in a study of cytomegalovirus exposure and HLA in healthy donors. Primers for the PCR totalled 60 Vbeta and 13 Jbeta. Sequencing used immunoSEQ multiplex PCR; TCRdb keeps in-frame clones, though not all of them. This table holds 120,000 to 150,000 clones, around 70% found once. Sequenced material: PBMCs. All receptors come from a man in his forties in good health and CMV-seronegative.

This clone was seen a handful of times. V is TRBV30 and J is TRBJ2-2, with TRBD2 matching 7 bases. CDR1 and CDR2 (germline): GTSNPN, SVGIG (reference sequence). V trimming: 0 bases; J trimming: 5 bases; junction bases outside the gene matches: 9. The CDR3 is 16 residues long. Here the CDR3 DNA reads TGTGCCTGGAGTGTAGTTTATAGCGGGCTGACCGGGGAGCTGTTTTTT. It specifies CAWSVVYSGLTGELFF. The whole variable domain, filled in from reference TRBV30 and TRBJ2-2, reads SQTIHQWPATLVQPVGSPLSLECTVEGTSNPNLYWYRQAAGRGLQLLFYSVGIGQISSEVPQNLSASRPQDRQFILSSKKLLLSDSGFYLCAWSVVYSGLTGELFFGEGSRLTVL.

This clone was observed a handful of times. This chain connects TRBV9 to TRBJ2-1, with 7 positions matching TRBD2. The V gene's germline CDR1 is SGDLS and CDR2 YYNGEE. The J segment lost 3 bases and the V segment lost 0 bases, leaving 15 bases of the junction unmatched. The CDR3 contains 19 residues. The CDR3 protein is CASSVDQWGGDSLYNEQFF. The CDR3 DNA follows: TGTGCCAGCAGCGTAGATCAGTGGGGGGGGGACTCACTCTACAATGAGCAGTTCTTC.

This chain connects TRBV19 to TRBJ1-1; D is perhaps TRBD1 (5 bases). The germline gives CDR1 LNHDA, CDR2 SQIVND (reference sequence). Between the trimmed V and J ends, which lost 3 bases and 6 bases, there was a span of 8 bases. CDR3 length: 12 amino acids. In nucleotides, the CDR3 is TGTGCCAGTAGTATGGGAGGGGCTGAAGCTTTCTTT. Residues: CASSMGGAEAFF.